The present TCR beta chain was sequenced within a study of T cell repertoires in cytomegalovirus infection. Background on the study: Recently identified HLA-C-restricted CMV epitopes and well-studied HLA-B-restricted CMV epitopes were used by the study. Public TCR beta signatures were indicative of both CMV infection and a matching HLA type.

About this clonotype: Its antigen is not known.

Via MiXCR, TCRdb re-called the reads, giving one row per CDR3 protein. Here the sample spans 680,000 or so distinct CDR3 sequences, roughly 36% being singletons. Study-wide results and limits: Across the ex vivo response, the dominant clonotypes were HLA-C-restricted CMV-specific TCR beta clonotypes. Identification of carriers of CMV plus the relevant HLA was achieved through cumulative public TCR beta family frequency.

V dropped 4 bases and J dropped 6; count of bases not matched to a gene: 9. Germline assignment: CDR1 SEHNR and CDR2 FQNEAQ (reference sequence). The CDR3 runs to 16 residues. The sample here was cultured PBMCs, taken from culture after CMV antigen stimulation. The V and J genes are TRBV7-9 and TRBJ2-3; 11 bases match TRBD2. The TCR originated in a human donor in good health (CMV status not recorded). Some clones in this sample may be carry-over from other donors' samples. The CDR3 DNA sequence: TGTGCCAGCAGCTCCTCGACTAGCGGGGCGAGGGATACGCAGTATTTT. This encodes CASSSSTSGARDTQYF.